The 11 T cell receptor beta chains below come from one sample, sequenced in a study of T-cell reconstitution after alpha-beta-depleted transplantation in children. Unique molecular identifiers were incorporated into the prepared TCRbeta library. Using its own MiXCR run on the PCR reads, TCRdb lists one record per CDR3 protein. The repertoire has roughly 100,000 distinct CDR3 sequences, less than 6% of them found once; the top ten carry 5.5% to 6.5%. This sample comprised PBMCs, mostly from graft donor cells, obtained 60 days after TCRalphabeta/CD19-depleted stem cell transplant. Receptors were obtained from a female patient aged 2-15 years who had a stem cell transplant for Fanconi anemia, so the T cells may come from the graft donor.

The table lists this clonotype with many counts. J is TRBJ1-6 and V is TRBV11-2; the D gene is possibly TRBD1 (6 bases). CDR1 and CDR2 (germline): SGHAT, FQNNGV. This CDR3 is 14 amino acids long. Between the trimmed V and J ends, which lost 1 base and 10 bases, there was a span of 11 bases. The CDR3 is CASSLAGGRSPLHF. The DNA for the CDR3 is TGTGCCAGCAGCTTAGCCGGGGGGCGGTCACCCCTCCACTTT.

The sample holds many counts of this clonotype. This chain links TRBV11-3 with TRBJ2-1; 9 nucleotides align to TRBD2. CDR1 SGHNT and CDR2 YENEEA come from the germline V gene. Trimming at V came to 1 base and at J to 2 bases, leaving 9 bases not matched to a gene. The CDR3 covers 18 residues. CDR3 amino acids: CASSLVASGKAAYNEQFF. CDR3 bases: TGTGCCAGCAGCTTAGTGGCTAGCGGGAAGGCAGCCTACAATGAGCAGTTCTTC.

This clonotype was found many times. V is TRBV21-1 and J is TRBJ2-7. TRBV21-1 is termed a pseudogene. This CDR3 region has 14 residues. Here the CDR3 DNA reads TGTGCCAGCAGCAAGAAGGTTTTCTCCTACGAGCAGTACTTC. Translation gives CASSKKVFSYEQYF.

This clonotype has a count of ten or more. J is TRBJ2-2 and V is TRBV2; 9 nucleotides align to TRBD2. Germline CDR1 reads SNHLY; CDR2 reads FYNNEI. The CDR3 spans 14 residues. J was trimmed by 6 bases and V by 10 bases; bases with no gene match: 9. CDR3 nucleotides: TGTGCCATAGTTAGCGGGAGCCTTCCCGGGGAGCTGTTTTTT. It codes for CAIVSGSLPGELFF.

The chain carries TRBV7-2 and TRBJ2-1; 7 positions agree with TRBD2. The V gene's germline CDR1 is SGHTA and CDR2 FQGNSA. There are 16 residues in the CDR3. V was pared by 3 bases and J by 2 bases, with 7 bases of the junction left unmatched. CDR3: CASSFLSGFTYNEQFF. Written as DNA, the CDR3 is TGTGCCAGCAGCTTCCTTAGCGGGTTCACCTACAATGAGCAGTTCTTC.

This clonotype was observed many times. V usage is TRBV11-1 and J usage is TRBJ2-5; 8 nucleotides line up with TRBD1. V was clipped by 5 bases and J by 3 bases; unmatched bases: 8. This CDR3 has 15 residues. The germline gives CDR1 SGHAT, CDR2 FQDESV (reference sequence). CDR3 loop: CASSKNRGIEETQYF. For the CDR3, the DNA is TGTGCCAGCAGCAAAAACAGGGGGATAGAAGAGACCCAGTACTTC.

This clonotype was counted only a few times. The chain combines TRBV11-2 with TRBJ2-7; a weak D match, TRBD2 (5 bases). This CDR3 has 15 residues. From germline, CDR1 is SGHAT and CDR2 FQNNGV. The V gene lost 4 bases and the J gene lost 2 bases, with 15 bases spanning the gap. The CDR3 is CASSSYRGVAYEQYF. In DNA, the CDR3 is TGTGCCAGCAGCTCCTACCGGGGAGTAGCCTACGAGCAGTACTTC.

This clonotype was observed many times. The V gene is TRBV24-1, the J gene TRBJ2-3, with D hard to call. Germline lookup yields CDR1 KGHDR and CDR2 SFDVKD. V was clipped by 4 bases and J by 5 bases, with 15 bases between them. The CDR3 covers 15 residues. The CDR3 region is CATSEITGPVDTQYF. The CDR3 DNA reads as TGTGCCACCAGTGAAATTACCGGCCCCGTAGATACGCAGTATTTT.

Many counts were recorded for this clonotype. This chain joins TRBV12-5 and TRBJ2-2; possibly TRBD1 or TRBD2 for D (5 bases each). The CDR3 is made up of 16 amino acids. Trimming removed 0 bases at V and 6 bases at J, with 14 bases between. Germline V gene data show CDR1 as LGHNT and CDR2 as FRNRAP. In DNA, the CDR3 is TGTGCTAGTGGTTTGGTCGGGACCTTGTCGGCCGGGGAGCTGTTTTTT. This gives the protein CASGLVGTLSAGELFF.

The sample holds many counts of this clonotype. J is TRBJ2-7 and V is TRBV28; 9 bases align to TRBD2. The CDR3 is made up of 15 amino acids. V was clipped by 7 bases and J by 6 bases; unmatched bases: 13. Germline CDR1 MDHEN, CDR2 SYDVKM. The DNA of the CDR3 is TGTGCCAGCACTTATGGGCGGGGGGGGCTTGGCGAGCAGTACTTC. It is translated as CASTYGRGGLGEQYF.

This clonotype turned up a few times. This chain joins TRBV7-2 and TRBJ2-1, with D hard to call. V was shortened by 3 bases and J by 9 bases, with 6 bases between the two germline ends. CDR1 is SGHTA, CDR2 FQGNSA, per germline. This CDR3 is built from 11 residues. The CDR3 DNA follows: TGTGCCAGCAGCTTTTCTCGTGAGCAGTTCTTC. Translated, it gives CASSFSREQFF.